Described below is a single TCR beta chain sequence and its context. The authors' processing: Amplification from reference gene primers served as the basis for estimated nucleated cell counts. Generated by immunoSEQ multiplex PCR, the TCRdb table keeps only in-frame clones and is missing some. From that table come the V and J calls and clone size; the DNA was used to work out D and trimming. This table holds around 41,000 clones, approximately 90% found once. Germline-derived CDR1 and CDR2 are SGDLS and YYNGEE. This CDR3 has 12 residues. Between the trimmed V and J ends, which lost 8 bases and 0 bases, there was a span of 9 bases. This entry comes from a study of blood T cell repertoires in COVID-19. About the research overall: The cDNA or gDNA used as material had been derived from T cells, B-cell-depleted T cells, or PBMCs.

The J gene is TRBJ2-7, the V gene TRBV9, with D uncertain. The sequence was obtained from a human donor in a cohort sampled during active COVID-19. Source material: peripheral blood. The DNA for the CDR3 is TGTGCCAGTGGAGCGAGCTCCTACGAGCAGTACTTC. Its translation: CASGASSYEQYF.